The text below deals with one T cell receptor (beta chain). No antigen is known for it. Base quality data are lacking; no much larger clone is found one base away. This sample was included in a study of Ad26.COV2.S vaccination and SARS-CoV-2 variants (dated by TCRdb to 2020 to 2023). Context from the whole study: Vaccine-arm donors came from COV1001, a multicentre, randomized, double-blind, placebo-controlled phase I-IIa trial of Ad26.COV2.S in healthy adults. The specificity and breadth of SARS-CoV-2-reactive T cell receptors after Ad26.COV2.S vaccination were assessed by TCRbeta repertoire sequencing. Dosing of Ad26.COV2.S was intramuscular, at either 5x10^10 or 1x10^11 viral particles, delivered as one shot or as two shots spaced 56 days apart. Trial participants were randomized into five groups of five, in which low-dose or high-dose Ad26.COV2.S was given once or twice, or placebo was given on both occasions. Investigators did not know the trial group allocation while performing experiments and assessing outcomes. A total of 32 samples were included in the TCR-sequenced set, comprising 19 Ad26.COV2.S vaccine recipients, 5 placebo recipients and 8 SARS-CoV-2 convalescent individuals. Study-wide conclusions, independent of this receptor: Higher spike-specific TCR breadth was observed in Ad26.COV2.S recipients than in placebo recipients (P = 0.0014). After vaccination, substantial breadth of spike-specific CD8+ and CD4+ T cell responses was reported. The study was not powered for comparison of responses between vaccine doses or regimens. Vaccine and placebo recipients had similar non-spike TCR breadth, a finding consistent with the vaccine containing only spike. The authors noted that total T cell responses may have been underestimated by the TCR breadth and depth analyses.

The treatment or condition label, read with the paper, signifies: some 20 received Ad26.COV2.S at low or high dose, single or two shots; several received placebo; per-sample allocation not given. Repertoires of vaccine and placebo recipients were sequenced from samples collected on day 63 after the first injection. In Cohort 1b, more than 20 adults aged 18-55 years were enrolled at a single site in Boston, USA, between 29 July and 7 August 2020. As a vaccine, Ad26.COV2.S was a replication-incompetent adenovirus type 26 vector that expressed a prefusion-stabilized SARS-CoV-2 spike protein derived from the original Wuhan strain. The immunoSEQ Assay was the method used to sequence TCRbeta CDR3 regions. After extraction, genomic DNA underwent amplification by bias-controlled multiplex PCR, followed by high-throughput sequencing. As for the authors' bioinformatics: To quantify the absolute abundance of each unique TCRbeta CDR3 region, sequences were collapsed and filtered. T cell fraction was estimated by normalization of TCRbeta template counts to usable DNA, with usable DNA being measured through amplification of reference genes present in all nucleated cells. Repertoire TCRs were annotated as SARS-CoV-2-specific when V gene, CDR3 amino acid sequence and J gene were exactly matched to a known reactive TCR set. The reference SARS-CoV-2 TCR set came from MIRA and was filtered for enrichment in COVID-19-positive ImmuneCODE repertoires, removing public or cross-reactive TCRs. Using the MIRA antigens, annotated TCRs were further analysed by specific ORF or by position within an ORF. Depth was the summed frequency of annotated unique rearrangements, while breadth was defined as annotated unique rearrangements over total unique productive rearrangements. Two-sided Wilcoxon rank-sum tests were applied when comparing TCR breadth between groups. TCRdb took this table from immuneACCESS and kept in-frame rearrangements with V and J called. Such tables lack part of the clones; where checked against another copy, unresolved V genes explain under half of the gap, and the rest is unexplained. The V and J calls and clone size were taken over from that table, and D and trimming were inferred from the DNA. The sample includes more than 300,000 clones, with approximately 80% observed a single time. Together, the top ten hold 2% to 2.5% of the sample.

CDR1 and CDR2 are drawn from the germline V gene: ENHRY, SYGVKD. V and J are truncated by 4 bases and 2 bases respectively, leaving an intervening sequence of 12 bases. The CDR3, cysteine through phenylalanine, is 15 amino acids long. Solely the CDR3 DNA is kept, with 45 bases framed from the first base. In this chain, TRBV10-3 is recombined with TRBJ1-3; TRBD1 is a weak D gene call, 5 bases matching. The TCR sequence derives from a person between 18 and 65 years old who received the Ad26.COV2.S COVID-19 vaccine or a placebo. The material sequenced was peripheral blood, taken in a trial of Ad26.COV2.S vaccine versus placebo. The CDR3 corresponds to CAISGAREAGNTIYF. The bases are TGTGCCATCAGTGGGGCCAGGGAGGCTGGAAACACCATATATTTT.